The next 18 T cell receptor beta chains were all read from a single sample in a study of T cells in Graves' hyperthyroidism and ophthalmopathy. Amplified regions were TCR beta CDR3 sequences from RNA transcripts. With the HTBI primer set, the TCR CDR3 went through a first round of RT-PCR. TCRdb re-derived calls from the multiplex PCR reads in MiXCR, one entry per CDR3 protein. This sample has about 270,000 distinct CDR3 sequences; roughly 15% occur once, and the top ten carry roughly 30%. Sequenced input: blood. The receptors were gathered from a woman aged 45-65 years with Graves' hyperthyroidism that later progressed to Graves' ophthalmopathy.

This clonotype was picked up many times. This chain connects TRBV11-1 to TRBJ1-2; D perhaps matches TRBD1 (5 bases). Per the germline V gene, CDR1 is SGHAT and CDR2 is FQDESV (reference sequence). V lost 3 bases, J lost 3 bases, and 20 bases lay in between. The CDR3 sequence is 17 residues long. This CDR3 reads CASSFAGLQGFDYGYTF. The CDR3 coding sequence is TGTGCCAGCAGCTTCGCCGGTCTTCAGGGCTTTGACTATGGCTACACCTTC.

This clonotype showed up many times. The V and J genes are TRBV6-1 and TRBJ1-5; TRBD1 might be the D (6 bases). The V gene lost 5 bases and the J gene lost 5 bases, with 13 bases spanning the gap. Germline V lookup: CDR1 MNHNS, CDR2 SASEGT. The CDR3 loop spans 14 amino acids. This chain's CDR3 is CASSSQGRDQPQHF. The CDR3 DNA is TGTGCCAGCAGTTCACAGGGCCGGGATCAGCCCCAGCATTTT.

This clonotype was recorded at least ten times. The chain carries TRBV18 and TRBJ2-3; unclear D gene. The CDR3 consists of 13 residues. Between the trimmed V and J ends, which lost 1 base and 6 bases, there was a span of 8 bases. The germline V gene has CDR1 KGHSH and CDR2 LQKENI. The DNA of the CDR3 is TGTGCCAGCTCACCACTGCCGAGGGATACGCAGTATTTT. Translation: CASSPLPRDTQYF.

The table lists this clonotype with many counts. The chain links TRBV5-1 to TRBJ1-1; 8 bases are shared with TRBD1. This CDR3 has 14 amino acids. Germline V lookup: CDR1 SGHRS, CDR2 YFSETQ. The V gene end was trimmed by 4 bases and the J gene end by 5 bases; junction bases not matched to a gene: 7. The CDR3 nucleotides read TGCGCCAGCAGCCTTGGGGGGACAGGAACTGAAGCTTTCTTT. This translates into CASSLGGTGTEAFF. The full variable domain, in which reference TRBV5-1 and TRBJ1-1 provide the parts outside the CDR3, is KAGVTQTPRYLIKTRGQQVTLSCSPISGHRSVSWYQQTPGQGLQFLFEYFSETQRNKGNFPGRFSGRQFSNSRSEMNVSTLELGDSALYLCASSLGGTGTEAFFGQGTRLTVV.

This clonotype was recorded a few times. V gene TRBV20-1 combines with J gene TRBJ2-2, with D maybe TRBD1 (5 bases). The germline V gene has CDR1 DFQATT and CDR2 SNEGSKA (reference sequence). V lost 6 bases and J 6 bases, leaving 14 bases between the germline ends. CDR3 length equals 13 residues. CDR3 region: CSAPGPGSGELFF. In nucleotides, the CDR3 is TGCAGTGCGCCAGGCCCAGGGTCCGGGGAGCTGTTTTTT.

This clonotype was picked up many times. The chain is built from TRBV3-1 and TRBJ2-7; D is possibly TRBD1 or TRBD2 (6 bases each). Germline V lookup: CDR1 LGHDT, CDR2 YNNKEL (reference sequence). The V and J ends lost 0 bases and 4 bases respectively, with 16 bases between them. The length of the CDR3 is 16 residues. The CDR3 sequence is CASSQDWGALFYEQYF. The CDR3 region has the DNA TGTGCCAGCAGCCAAGATTGGGGGGCACTTTTTTACGAGCAGTACTTC.

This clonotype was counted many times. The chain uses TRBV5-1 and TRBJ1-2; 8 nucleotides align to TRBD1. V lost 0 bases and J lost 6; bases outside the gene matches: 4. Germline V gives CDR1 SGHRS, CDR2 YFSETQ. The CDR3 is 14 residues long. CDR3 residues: CASSLETGVNGYTF. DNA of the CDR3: TGCGCCAGCAGCTTGGAGACAGGGGTTAATGGCTACACCTTC. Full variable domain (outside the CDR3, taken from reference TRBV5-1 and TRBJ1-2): KAGVTQTPRYLIKTRGQQVTLSCSPISGHRSVSWYQQTPGQGLQFLFEYFSETQRNKGNFPGRFSGRQFSNSRSEMNVSTLELGDSALYLCASSLETGVNGYTFGSGTRLTVV.

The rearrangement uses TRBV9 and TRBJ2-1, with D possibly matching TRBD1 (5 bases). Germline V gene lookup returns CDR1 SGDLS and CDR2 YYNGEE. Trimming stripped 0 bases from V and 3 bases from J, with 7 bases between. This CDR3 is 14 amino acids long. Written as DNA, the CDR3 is TGTGCCAGCAGCGTAGACACAGGCTACAATGAGCAGTTCTTC. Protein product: CASSVDTGYNEQFF.

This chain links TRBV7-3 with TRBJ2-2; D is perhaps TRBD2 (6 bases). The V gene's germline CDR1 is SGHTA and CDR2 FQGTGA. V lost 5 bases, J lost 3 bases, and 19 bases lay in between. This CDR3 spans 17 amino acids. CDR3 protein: CASSPGRVDYDTGELFF. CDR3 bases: TGTGCCAGCAGCCCAGGAAGGGTGGACTACGACACCGGGGAGCTGTTTTTT.

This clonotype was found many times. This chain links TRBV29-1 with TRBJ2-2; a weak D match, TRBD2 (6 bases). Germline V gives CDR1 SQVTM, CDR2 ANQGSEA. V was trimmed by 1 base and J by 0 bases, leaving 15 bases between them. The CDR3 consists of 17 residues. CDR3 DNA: TGCAGCGTTGAAGGGCGGGGAGCGGGTACGAACACCGGGGAGCTGTTTTTT. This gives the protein CSVEGRGAGTNTGELFF.

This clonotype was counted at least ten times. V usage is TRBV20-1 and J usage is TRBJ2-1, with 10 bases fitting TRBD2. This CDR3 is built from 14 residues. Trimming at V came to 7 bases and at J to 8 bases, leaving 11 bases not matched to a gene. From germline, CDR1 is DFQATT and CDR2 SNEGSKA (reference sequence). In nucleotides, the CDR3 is TGCAGTGTTTCCCCGGGACTAGCGACTGATGAGCAGTTCTTC. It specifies CSVSPGLATDEQFF.

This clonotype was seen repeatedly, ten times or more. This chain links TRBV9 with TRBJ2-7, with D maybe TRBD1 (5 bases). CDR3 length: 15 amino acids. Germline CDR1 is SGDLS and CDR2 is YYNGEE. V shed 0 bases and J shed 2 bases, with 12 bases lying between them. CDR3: CASSVGLGQTYEQYF. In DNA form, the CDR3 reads TGTGCCAGCAGCGTAGGTCTGGGGCAAACCTACGAGCAGTACTTC.

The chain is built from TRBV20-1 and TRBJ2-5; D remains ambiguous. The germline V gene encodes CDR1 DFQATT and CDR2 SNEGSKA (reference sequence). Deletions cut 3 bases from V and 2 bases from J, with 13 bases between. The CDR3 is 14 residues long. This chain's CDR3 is CSARPFSIQETQYF. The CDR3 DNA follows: TGCAGTGCTAGGCCCTTTTCGATTCAAGAGACCCAGTACTTC.

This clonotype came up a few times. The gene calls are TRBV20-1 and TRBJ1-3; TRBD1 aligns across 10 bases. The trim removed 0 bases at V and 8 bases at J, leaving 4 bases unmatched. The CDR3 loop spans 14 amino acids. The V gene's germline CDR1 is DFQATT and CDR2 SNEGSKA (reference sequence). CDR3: CSAREGTGVDTIYF. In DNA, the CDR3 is TGCAGTGCTAGAGAAGGGACAGGGGTTGACACCATATATTTT.

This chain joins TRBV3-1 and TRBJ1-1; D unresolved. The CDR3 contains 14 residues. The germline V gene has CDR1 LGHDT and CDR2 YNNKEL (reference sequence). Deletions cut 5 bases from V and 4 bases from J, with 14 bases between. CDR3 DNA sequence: TGTGCCAGCAGCTCAACCCACGTGGGCACTGAAGCTTTCTTT. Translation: CASSSTHVGTEAFF.

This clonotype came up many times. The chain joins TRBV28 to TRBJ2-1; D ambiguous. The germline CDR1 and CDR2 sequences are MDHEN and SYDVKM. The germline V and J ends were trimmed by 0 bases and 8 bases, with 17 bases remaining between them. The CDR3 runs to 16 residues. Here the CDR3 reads CASSLWTDFSWDEQFF. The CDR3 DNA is TGTGCCAGCAGTTTATGGACCGACTTCTCGTGGGATGAGCAGTTCTTC.

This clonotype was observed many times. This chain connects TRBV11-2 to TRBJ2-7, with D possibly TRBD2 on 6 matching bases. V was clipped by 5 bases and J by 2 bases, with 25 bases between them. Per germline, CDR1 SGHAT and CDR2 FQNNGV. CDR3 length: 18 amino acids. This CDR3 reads CASSPQRGGTKGTYEQYF. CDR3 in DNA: TGTGCCAGCAGCCCTCAGAGGGGAGGCACGAAGGGAACCTACGAGCAGTACTTC.

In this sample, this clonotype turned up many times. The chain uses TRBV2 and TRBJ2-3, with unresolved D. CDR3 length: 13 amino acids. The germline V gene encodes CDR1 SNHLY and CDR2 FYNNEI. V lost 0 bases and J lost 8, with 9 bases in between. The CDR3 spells CASSEALLATQYF. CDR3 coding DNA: TGTGCCAGCAGTGAAGCGCTTCTCGCTACGCAGTATTTT.